This passage covers 18 T cell receptor beta chains from one sample sequenced in a study of cytomegalovirus exposure and HLA in healthy donors. Some clones are missing from TCRdb's copy, which holds only in-frame ones; the method was immunoSEQ multiplex PCR. The table includes 120,000 to 150,000 clones, around 90% detected once. The specimen sequenced was PBMCs. All receptors come from a man aged 18 to 30 in good health and CMV-seropositive.

The chain couples TRBV5-4 to TRBJ2-2; D not resolved. V lost 0 bases, J lost 2 bases, and 5 bases lay in between. Germline CDR1 is SGHNT and CDR2 is YYREEE (reference sequence). The CDR3 totals 14 residues. The CDR3 nucleotides read TGTGCCAGCAGCTTGGTCCCAAACACCGGGGAGCTGTTTTTT. It codes for CASSLVPNTGELFF. The variable domain in full, completed from reference TRBV5-4 and TRBJ2-2, reads ETGVTQSPTHLIKTRGQQVTLRCSSQSGHNTVSWYQQALGQGPQFIFQYYREEENGRGNFPPRFSGLQFPNYSSELNVNALELDDSALYLCASSLVPNTGELFFGEGSRLTVL.

This clone was recorded a few times. The chain uses TRBV19 and TRBJ1-1; no clear D. With 1 base removed from V and 0 bases from J, the gap between germline ends came to 6 bases. This CDR3 contains 14 residues. Per germline, CDR1 LNHDA and CDR2 SQIVND (reference sequence). The CDR3 DNA sequence: TGTGCCAGTAGTATAGGGTCAGTGAACACTGAAGCTTTCTTT. Its protein product is CASSIGSVNTEAFF.

The chain uses TRBV5-1 and TRBJ2-7, with 10 positions matching TRBD1. V was pared by 4 bases and J by 1 base, with 17 bases of the junction left unmatched. Germline assignment: CDR1 SGHRS and CDR2 YFSETQ. This CDR3 has 19 residues. Here the CDR3 DNA reads TGCGCCAGCAGCGCTTGGACAGGGGGTAGCTCTTCCCCATCCTACGAGCAGTACTTC. Its protein product is CASSAWTGGSSSPSYEQYF.

The gene calls are TRBV5-6 and TRBJ2-7, with TRBD2 matching over 14 bases. Germline V gene data show CDR1 as SGHDT and CDR2 as YYEEEE. J was trimmed by 3 bases and V by 4 bases; bases with no gene match: 6. This CDR3 has 16 amino acids. The CDR3 region is CASSGGLAGALYEQYF. In DNA, the CDR3 is TGTGCCAGCAGCGGGGGACTAGCGGGGGCCCTCTACGAGCAGTACTTC.

V gene TRBV9 combines with J gene TRBJ2-2; TRBD1 aligns across 8 bases. Germline V gene sequence: CDR1 SGDLS, CDR2 YYNGEE. V gave up 3 bases and J gave up 5 bases; unmatched junction bases: 6. CDR3 length: 15 residues. CDR3 nucleotides: TGTGCCAGCAGCGGACAGGGGCGTATTACCGGGGAGCTGTTTTTT. It encodes CASSGQGRITGELFF.

The chain uses TRBV6-1 and TRBJ1-1, with 8 bases lining up with TRBD1. The CDR3 runs 15 residues. J lost 1 base, V lost 2 bases, and 3 bases had no gene match. Germline CDR1 and CDR2: MNHNS and SASEGT. The CDR3 DNA follows: TGTGCCAGCAGTGAATCCGGGACAGGGAACACTGAAGCTTTCTTT. As protein: CASSESGTGNTEAFF.

The chain uses TRBV14 and TRBJ2-3, with D perhaps matching TRBD2 (5 bases). The germline V and J ends were trimmed by 4 bases and 7 bases, with 9 bases remaining between them. The CDR3 runs 12 residues. From germline, CDR1 is SGHDN and CDR2 FVKESK. The CDR3 sequence is CASSRSGYTQYF. The CDR3 region has the DNA TGTGCCAGCAGCCGGAGCGGATATACGCAGTATTTT.

The rearrangement joins TRBV28 to TRBJ2-7; TRBD1 agrees at 8 bases. The germline gives CDR1 MDHEN, CDR2 SYDVKM. There are 12 residues in the CDR3. V was clipped by 2 bases and J by 12 bases; unmatched bases: 6. The CDR3 sequence: CASSLPGQGAYF. The DNA for the CDR3 is TGTGCCAGCAGTTTACCCGGACAGGGAGCGTACTTC.

CDR3 sequence (DNA): TGTGCCAGTAGTATAGCTGACTGGGGGGGAGAAGGATACAATGAGCAGTTCTTC. Protein: CASSIADWGGEGYNEQFF. This chain links TRBV19 with TRBJ2-1, with TRBD2 matching 7 bases. Losses at the gene ends were 1 base for V and 4 bases for J; bases not matched to a gene: 13. The CDR3 runs 18 residues. CDR1 is LNHDA and CDR2 is SQIVND in the germline V gene (reference sequence).

V gene TRBV28 combines with J gene TRBJ1-2; D gene uncertain. Germline V gives CDR1 MDHEN, CDR2 SYDVKM. The V gene lost 4 bases and the J gene lost 9 bases, with 15 bases spanning the gap. The CDR3 consists of 13 residues. CDR3 residues: CASSSRGSDRYTF. CDR3 bases: TGTGCCAGCAGTTCCCGAGGGTCGGATCGCTACACCTTC.

This chain links TRBV7-2 with TRBJ1-2; 9 positions agree with TRBD1. The CDR3 spans 15 residues. From germline, CDR1 is SGHTA and CDR2 FQGNSA. The V segment lost 2 bases and the J segment 4 bases; nucleotides outside the gene matches: 5. CDR3 sequence: CASSLSRTGAYGYTF. CDR3 in DNA: TGTGCCAGCAGCTTATCCCGGACAGGGGCCTATGGCTACACCTTC.

The genes are TRBV11-2 and TRBJ2-5, with D uncertain. Germline CDR1 reads SGHAT; CDR2 reads FQNNGV. CDR3 length: 11 residues. The V and J ends lost 5 bases and 4 bases respectively, with 5 bases between them. The CDR3 nucleotides read TGTGCCAGCAGCGCGCTAGAGACCCAGTACTTC. This translates into CASSALETQYF.

The chain carries TRBV9 and TRBJ2-7; TRBD2 matches 10 bases. Germline CDR1 SGDLS, CDR2 YYNGEE. V gave up 2 bases and J gave up 5 bases; unmatched junction bases: 10. The length of the CDR3 is 16 residues. The CDR3: CASSVDLSGGAHEQYF. The CDR3, as DNA: TGTGCCAGCAGCGTGGACTTGAGCGGGGGGGCCCACGAGCAGTACTTC. Based on the CDR3 plus reference TRBV9 and TRBJ2-7, the full variable domain is DSGVTQTPKHLITATGQRVTLRCSPRSGDLSVYWYQQSLDQGLQFLIQYYNGEERAKGNILERFSAQQFPDLHSELNLSSLELGDSALYFCASSVDLSGGAHEQYFGPGTRLTVT.

This chain links TRBV5-5 with TRBJ1-2; TRBD1 matches at 7 bases. J lost 6 bases, V lost 2 bases, and 7 bases had no gene match. Germline V gene sequence: CDR1 SGHKS, CDR2 YYEKEE (reference sequence). This CDR3 spans 14 amino acids. CDR3 DNA: TGTGCCAGCAGCTTACTACAGGGGTCCGATGGCTACACCTTC. Encoded protein: CASSLLQGSDGYTF.

The chain recombines TRBV4-2 with TRBJ1-2; TRBD1 matches 9 bases. The germline V gene has CDR1 LGHNA and CDR2 YNFKEQ. The CDR3 loop spans 14 amino acids. Unmatched junction bases numbered 3, after V lost 1 base and J lost 6 bases. The CDR3 loop is CASSQGGQGDGYTF. The CDR3 nucleotides are TGTGCCAGCAGCCAAGGGGGACAGGGCGATGGCTACACCTTC.

The sample holds a few counts of this clone. The chain has TRBV30 and TRBJ1-1; D is ambiguous. This CDR3 contains 10 residues. The V gene lost 7 bases and the J gene lost 7 bases, with 10 bases spanning the gap. Germline V gene data show CDR1 as GTSNPN and CDR2 as SVGIG (reference sequence). The CDR3 region has the DNA TGTGCCTTCAACCGGGGTGAAGCTTTCTTT. Translated, it gives CAFNRGEAFF.

The rearrangement joins TRBV19 to TRBJ2-7, with 8 bases matching TRBD1. Germline V CDR1 and CDR2: LNHDA, SQIVND (reference sequence). With V trimmed by 5 bases and J by 4 bases, 10 bases remained unmatched. The CDR3 is 15 amino acids. The CDR3, as DNA: TGTGCCAGTAGTTGGGGGACAGGAAGAATTTACGAGCAGTACTTC. Translation gives CASSWGTGRIYEQYF. The full variable domain, its missing parts supplied by reference TRBV19 and TRBJ2-7, is DGGITQSPKYLFRKEGQNVTLSCEQNLNHDAMYWYRQDPGQGLRLIYYSQIVNDFQKGDIAEGYSVSREKKESFPLTVTSAQKNPTAFYLCASSWGTGRIYEQYFGPGTRLTVT.

This chain uses TRBV7-9 with TRBJ2-3; D is possibly TRBD1 (5 bases). The V end lost 0 bases, the J end lost 3 bases, and 10 bases lay between the germline ends. The CDR3 loop spans 15 amino acids. CDR1 SEHNR and CDR2 FQNEAQ come from the germline V gene (reference sequence). CDR3 sequence: CASSLAATDTDTQYF. The CDR3 bases are TGTGCCAGCAGCTTAGCGGCGACAGATACAGATACGCAGTATTTT.